A selection of T cell receptor beta chains follows, all from one sample in a study of T-cell reconstitution after alpha-beta-depleted transplantation in children. MiXCR, run by TCRdb on the PCR reads, gives a single entry per CDR3 protein. The sample shows hundreds of thousands of distinct CDR3 sequences, more than 9% of them seen only once. This material consisted of PBMCs, taken before TCRalphabeta/CD19-depleted stem cell transplant. The receptors originated from a child aged 2-9 years with inherited bone marrow failure, due to receive a stem cell transplant. The CDR3 runs from the conserved cysteine through the conserved F or W. The D gene is left open where the match is weak. Clone size appears in some rows only: once, few, many, or a class for an expanded clone.

D | J | V | size | DNA | CDR3
. | TRBJ2-6 | TRBV12-3/TRBV12-4 | many | TGTGCCAGCAGTTTACTGGGGGTTGGGGCCAACGTCCTGACTTTC | CASSLLGVGANVLTF
TRBD2 | TRBJ2-1 | TRBV9 | many | TGTGCCAGCAGCGTAGATCCTAGCGGGAGGGTCGGTGAGCAGTTCTTC | CASSVDPSGRVGEQFF
. | TRBJ1-4 | TRBV7-9 | many | TGTGCCAGCAGCGAGATAACAGGGTGGAGAAATGAAAAACTGTTTTTT | CASSEITGWRNEKLFF
. | TRBJ2-7 | TRBV14 | . | TGTGCCAGCAGCCAAGCTCCAGGGGTGGTCTACGAGCAGTACTTC | CASSQAPGVVYEQYF
TRBD2 | TRBJ2-3 | TRBV4-3 | many | TGCGCCAGCAGCCAAGATAGGCTAGCGGGAACAGATACGCAGTATTTT | CASSQDRLAGTDTQYF
. | TRBJ1-5 | TRBV6-5 | . | TGTGCCAGCAGTTACTCACCCATGAGCAATCAGCCCCAGCATTTT | CASSYSPMSNQPQHF
. | TRBJ2-7 | TRBV4-3 | many | TGCGCCAGCAGCCAAGGTTTCGGGATTTACAACGAGCAGTACTTC | CASSQGFGIYNEQYF
. | TRBJ1-1 | TRBV7-2 | many | TGTGCCAGCAGCTCACAACGGGGGCACACTGAAGCTTTCTTT | CASSSQRGHTEAFF
. | TRBJ1-2 | TRBV29-1 | many | TGCAGCGTCCGACAAACCCTTAACTATGGCTACACCTTC | CSVRQTLNYGYTF
. | TRBJ2-4 | TRBV6-2/TRBV6-3 | many | TGTGCCAGCAGTTACTCACACCCCGGACAAGGCATAGCCAAAAACATTCAGTACTTC | CASSYSHPGQGIAKNIQYF
TRBD1 | TRBJ2-5 | TRBV10-3 | . | TGTGCCATCTCGTCCGGACAGGGCTACCAAGAGACCCAGTACTTC | CAISSGQGYQETQYF
. | TRBJ2-3 | TRBV4-2 | many | TGTGCCAGCAGCCAATTTCTAGCGCGCACAGATACGCAGTATTTT | CASSQFLARTDTQYF
TRBD1 | TRBJ2-3 | TRBV5-1 | many | TGCGCCAGCAGCTTGGGCCGACAGGGTGTCACAGATACGCAGTATTTT | CASSLGRQGVTDTQYF
. | TRBJ2-3 | TRBV6-2/TRBV6-3 | many | TGTGCCGCCGGGACTAGCACAGATACGCAGTATTTT | CAAGTSTDTQYF
TRBD1 | TRBJ1-2 | TRBV5-6 | many | TGTGCCAGCAGCTTGACAGGGGGTCGCTACACCTTC | CASSLTGGRYTF
. | TRBJ1-3 | TRBV6-1 | many | TGTGCCAGCAAAGTTGAGGGGTACTCTGGAAACACCATATATTTT | CASKVEGYSGNTIYF
. | TRBJ2-2 | TRBV4-3 | many | TGCGCCAGCAGCCCCCGACCGAACACCGGGGAGCTGTTTTTT | CASSPRPNTGELFF
TRBD1 | TRBJ2-2 | TRBV20-1 | many | TGCAGTGCTAGGTCCGGACAGGCCCCCACCGGGGAGCTGTTTTTT | CSARSGQAPTGELFF
. | TRBJ2-3 | TRBV27 | few | TGTGCCAGCAGTTCGACGGGACTTCCGAACACAGATACGCAGTATTTT | CASSSTGLPNTDTQYF
. | TRBJ2-3 | TRBV7-2 | many | TGTGCCAGCAGCCCCGCCCACCCTGGGGGCTGGGGCTATTTT | CASSPAHPGGWGYF
. | TRBJ2-7 | TRBV11-2 | many | TGTGCCAGCAGCCGGGGGCTGCGCGAGATGTCCTACGAGCAGTACTTC | CASSRGLREMSYEQYF
. | TRBJ2-7 | TRBV18 | few | TGTGCCAGCTCACCACCGAACCCTTACTTC | CASSPPNPYF
. | TRBJ1-3 | TRBV20-1 | many | TGCAGTGCTAGGTACCTCTACGGAAACACCATATATTTT | CSARYLYGNTIYF
. | TRBJ2-3 | TRBV12-3/TRBV12-4 | many | TGTGCCAGCAGTATCCTGGCGGGCGGCACAGATACGCAGTATTTT | CASSILAGGTDTQYF
TRBD2 | TRBJ2-1 | TRBV7-6 | . | TGTGCCAGCAGCCGACCGACTAGCGGGAGTGTTCCGACCTCCTACAATGAGCAGTTCTTC | CASSRPTSGSVPTSYNEQFF
. | TRBJ2-7 | TRBV5-6 | many | TGTGCCAGCAGTCATGACAGTGCCTACGAGCAGTACTTC | CASSHDSAYEQYF
TRBD1 | TRBJ1-4 | TRBV12-3/TRBV12-4 | few | TGTGCCAGCAGTTTAGAGTATCTGGGAGGACAGGGGGTTGGTGAAAAACTGTTTTTT | CASSLEYLGGQGVGEKLFF
. | TRBJ1-1 | TRBV20-1 | many | TGCAGTGCTAGAGATGGGCGTGTCACTGAAGCTTTCTTT | CSARDGRVTEAFF
. | TRBJ1-1 | TRBV18 | many | TGTGCCAGCTCACCAGTACAGGCTGAGTTCGAAGCTTTCTTT | CASSPVQAEFEAFF
. | TRBJ1-2 | TRBV10-3 | many | TGTGCCATCAGTCCAAACCAGGGAAGATCCACAGGTGGCTACACCTTC | CAISPNQGRSTGGYTF
. | TRBJ2-3 | TRBV4-1 | many | TGCGCCAGCAGCCAAGTACTAGCCCCCTTCACAGATACGCAGTATTTT | CASSQVLAPFTDTQYF
TRBD2 | TRBJ2-2 | TRBV4-2 | many | TGTGCCAGCAGCCAAGGACTAGCAGATAACACCGGGGAGCTGTTTTTT | CASSQGLADNTGELFF
TRBD1 | TRBJ2-2 | TRBV27 | many | TGTGCCAGCAGTTTGGTACAGGGGGCCGGGGAGCTGTTTTTT | CASSLVQGAGELFF
. | TRBJ2-1 | TRBV7-7 | many | TGTGCCAGCAGCAAACAGGGCTACAATGAGCAGTTCTTC | CASSKQGYNEQFF
TRBD1 | TRBJ1-1 | TRBV18 | few | TGTGCCAGCTCGTCCGCGACAGGGGACACTGAAGCTTTCTTT | CASSSATGDTEAFF
TRBD2 | TRBJ2-5 | TRBV29-1 | many | TGCAGCGTTGTGAGGGCGGGACTAGGGGAGACCCAGTACTTC | CSVVRAGLGETQYF
TRBD2 | TRBJ2-7 | TRBV12-3/TRBV12-4 | many | TGTGCCAGCAGTTTTGGGGGGGACGAGCAGTACTTC | CASSFGGDEQYF
TRBD2 | TRBJ2-7 | TRBV7-2 | many | TGTGCCAGCAGCCCAGCCCTAGCGGTGTACGAGCAGTACTTC | CASSPALAVYEQYF
. | TRBJ1-4 | TRBV13 | many | TGTGCCAGCAGCCTACGAACCTATATTGGGGTACCAACTAATGAAAAACTGTTTTTT | CASSLRTYIGVPTNEKLFF
TRBD1 | TRBJ2-3 | TRBV29-1 | many | TGCAGCGTTGATGGGACAGGGGATGGAGATACGCAGTATTTT | CSVDGTGDGDTQYF
TRBD2 | TRBJ2-3 | TRBV2 | . | TGTGCCAGCAGGGGGACTAGCCTGATCACAGATACGCAGTATTTT | CASRGTSLITDTQYF
TRBD2 | TRBJ2-5 | TRBV12-3/TRBV12-4 | many | TGTGCCAGCAGTTCCCGGAGCGGGGGGACCCAAGAGACCCAGTACTTC | CASSSRSGGTQETQYF
. | TRBJ2-3 | TRBV20-1 | . | TGCAGTGTAGTTTCCGGACAGCAGTCCACAGATACGCAGTATTTT | CSVVSGQQSTDTQYF
. | TRBJ1-1 | TRBV7-9 | few | TGTGCCAGCAGCTTAGGAGTGGTCTTCGAAGCTTTCTTT | CASSLGVVFEAFF
TRBD1 | TRBJ2-5 | TRBV27 | many | TGTGCCAGCAGAAGACAGGGTGGGGAGACCCAGTACTTC | CASRRQGGETQYF
. | TRBJ2-3 | TRBV28 | many | TGTGCCAGCAGTTTATCGTCTCCCGATACGCAGTATTTT | CASSLSSPDTQYF
TRBD1 | TRBJ1-1 | TRBV12-3/TRBV12-4 | many | TGTGCCAGTTCGACAGGGGCGCCAGAAGCTTTCTTT | CASSTGAPEAFF
TRBD1 | TRBJ2-3 | TRBV20-1 | many | TGCAGTGCTCGACAGGGGGCCATTGATACGCAGTATTTT | CSARQGAIDTQYF
TRBD2 | TRBJ2-1 | TRBV12-3/TRBV12-4 | many | TGTGCCAGCAGTCCGTCGGGACTAGGTATCCACAATGAGCAGTTCTTC | CASSPSGLGIHNEQFF
. | TRBJ2-5 | TRBV16 | many | TGTGCCAGCAGCCAAACCGGGCCAACCCAGTACTTC | CASSQTGPTQYF
TRBD1 | TRBJ1-2 | TRBV29-1 | . | TGCAGCGTCTTCGGGACAGGGGGAGCTAACTATGGCTACACCTTC | CSVFGTGGANYGYTF